The 17 T cell receptor beta chains below were found in one sample sequenced in a study of cytomegalovirus exposure and HLA in healthy donors. Amplification used 60 Vbeta primers and 13 Jbeta primers. TCRdb's copy holds only in-frame clones and misses some; the assay was immunoSEQ multiplex PCR. The sample lists about 120,000 clones, 75% to 80% occurring once. Specimen: PBMCs. These receptors originate from a woman in her twenties or thirties in good health and CMV-seropositive.

The rearrangement joins TRBV7-2 to TRBJ2-2; D gene unclear. This CDR3 contains 14 residues. The germline CDR1 and CDR2 sequences are SGHTA and FQGNSA. Trimming took 5 bases from V and 4 from J, leaving 11 bases between them. CDR3 in DNA: TGTGCCAGCAGCCCCGAAGTGAGCACCGGGGAGCTGTTTTTT. It yields the protein CASSPEVSTGELFF.

This clone showed up just once. The chain has TRBV5-8 and TRBJ1-6; 7 bases line up with TRBD1. Trimming cost V 4 bases and J 6 bases; bases outside gene matches: 4. CDR3 size: 14 residues. Germline CDR1 and CDR2: SGHTS and YDEGEE. The CDR3 loop is CASSQGQTNSPLHF. The DNA of the CDR3 is TGTGCCAGCAGCCAGGGACAGACTAATTCACCCCTCCACTTT.

Written as DNA, the CDR3 is TGTGCCAGCAGCGTCCACGGGGGGACCTACGAGCAGTACTTC. Amino acid sequence: CASSVHGGTYEQYF. The chain uses TRBV9 and TRBJ2-7; TRBD2 matches 7 bases. The germline V gene has CDR1 SGDLS and CDR2 YYNGEE. V dropped 2 bases and J dropped 2; count of bases not matched to a gene: 4. The CDR3 length is 14 residues. The variable domain in full, completed from reference TRBV9 and TRBJ2-7, reads DSGVTQTPKHLITATGQRVTLRCSPRSGDLSVYWYQQSLDQGLQFLIQYYNGEERAKGNILERFSAQQFPDLHSELNLSSLELGDSALYFCASSVHGGTYEQYFGPGTRLTVT.

This clone appeared a single time. The CDR3 here is CASSLETGSQPQHF. The CDR3 region has the DNA TGCGCCAGCAGCCTAGAGACGGGGTCTCAGCCCCAGCATTTT. This sequence joins TRBV4-3 and TRBJ1-5; no clear D gene. The V gene lost 4 bases and the J gene lost 6 bases, with 13 bases spanning the gap. The germline gives CDR1 LGHNA, CDR2 YSLEER. This CDR3 is 14 amino acids long.

The V call is TRBV9, the J call TRBJ1-4; a possible D gene is TRBD1 (5 bases). The V gene's germline CDR1 is SGDLS and CDR2 YYNGEE. Trimming stripped 3 bases from V and 6 bases from J, with 12 bases between. CDR3 length: 14 residues. The CDR3 nucleotides are TGTGCCAGCAGCGACACAGGAGGGGATGAAAAACTGTTTTTT. Amino acids: CASSDTGGDEKLFF.

The chain combines TRBV28 with TRBJ2-7; 11 nucleotides line up with TRBD2. J was trimmed by 4 bases and V by 7 bases; bases with no gene match: 9. CDR3 size: 15 residues. Looked up from germline, CDR1 is MDHEN and CDR2 is SYDVKM. The CDR3 sequence is CASNPWGTSGYEQYF. In DNA, the CDR3 is TGTGCCAGCAACCCCTGGGGGACTAGCGGATACGAGCAGTACTTC.

The chain carries TRBV28 and TRBJ2-1; D not certain. This CDR3 has 13 residues. V dropped 6 bases and J dropped 7 bases, with 13 bases sitting between them. CDR1 and CDR2 (germline): MDHEN, SYDVKM. The CDR3 is CASRFTARNEQFF. The CDR3, as DNA: TGTGCCAGCAGATTCACCGCACGGAATGAGCAGTTCTTC.

This clone showed up just a few times. At one end the junction does not follow the germline gene, possibly because of a read error. The rearrangement links TRBV7-9 to TRBJ2-5; 8 bases agree with TRBD2. The germline CDR1 and CDR2 sequences are SEHNR and FQNEAQ (reference sequence). The CDR3 totals 16 residues. The DNA of the CDR3 is TGTTCCAGCAGCTTAGTGGTAGCGGGAATACAAGAGACCCAGTACTTC. It is translated as CSSSLVVAGIQETQYF.

The sample holds a few counts of this clone. The V and J genes are TRBV10-3 and TRBJ1-4; a possible D gene is TRBD1 (5 bases). The V gene lost 2 bases and the J gene lost 14 bases, with 15 bases spanning the gap. The germline V gene has CDR1 ENHRY and CDR2 SYGVKD. The CDR3 has 13 residues. The CDR3 sequence is CAISEQRDSILFF. For the CDR3, the DNA is TGTGCCATCAGTGAGCAACGGGACTCAATTCTGTTTTTT.

This clone was detected once. The chain joins TRBV5-5 to TRBJ1-1; D is unresolved. V gave up 0 bases and J gave up 1 base, with 7 bases separating them. The CDR3 covers 14 residues. CDR1 and CDR2 from the germline V gene are SGHKS and YYEKEE (reference sequence). The CDR3 spells CASSLGAGNTEAFF. DNA for the CDR3: TGTGCCAGCAGCTTGGGGGCAGGGAACACTGAAGCTTTCTTT. Variable domain in full (rest from reference TRBV5-5 and TRBJ1-1): DAGVTQSPTHLIKTRGQQVTLRCSPISGHKSVSWYQQVLGQGPQFIFQYYEKEERGRGNFPDRFSARQFPNYSSELNVNALLLGDSALYLCASSLGAGNTEAFFGQGTRLTVV.

CDR3 nucleotide sequence: TGTGCCAGCAGCTCCTGGATCCGAGAGGATGGCTACACCTTC. This codes for CASSSWIREDGYTF. V is TRBV11-2 and J is TRBJ1-2, with unresolved D. This CDR3 is built from 14 residues. The V and J ends lost 4 bases and 6 bases respectively, with 15 bases between them. Germline V gene data show CDR1 as SGHAT and CDR2 as FQNNGV.

V is TRBV28 and J is TRBJ2-7; 8 nucleotides agree with TRBD2. In germline, CDR1 is MDHEN, CDR2 SYDVKM. V was pared by 2 bases and J by 7 bases, with 16 bases of the junction left unmatched. There are 17 residues in the CDR3. CDR3 nucleotides: TGTGCCAGCAGTTTAGGGGGGGCCCCGGGACTAGTTAGTGAGCAGTACTTC. It specifies CASSLGGAPGLVSEQYF.

The rearrangement joins TRBV28 to TRBJ1-4; 9 bases map to TRBD1. Germline lookup yields CDR1 MDHEN and CDR2 SYDVKM. CDR3 size: 13 residues. Trimming cost V 7 bases and J 16 bases; bases outside gene matches: 13. CDR3 in DNA: TGTGCCAGCAACGCTCCGGGGGGGACAGGGAGGTTTTTT. Protein sequence: CASNAPGGTGRFF.

A single count supports this clone. This rearrangement joins TRBV4-3 to TRBJ2-1; TRBD2 matches 7 bases. V lost 2 bases, J lost 5 bases, and 12 bases stayed unmatched. Germline V gene data show CDR1 as LGHNA and CDR2 as YSLEER. This CDR3 contains 17 residues. The CDR3: CASSQPLGLAENNEQFF. The CDR3 DNA reads TGCGCCAGCAGCCAACCCTTGGGGCTAGCGGAAAACAATGAGCAGTTCTTC.

This chain connects TRBV6-1 to TRBJ2-7, with 9 bases lining up with TRBD2. CDR3 length: 14 residues. V was clipped by 6 bases and J by 3 bases; unmatched bases: 6. Germline V CDR1 and CDR2: MNHNS, SASEGT. The CDR3 spells CASSSMRGGYEQYF. The CDR3 nucleotides read TGTGCCAGCAGCTCCATGCGGGGGGGCTACGAGCAGTACTTC.

The chain joins TRBV11-2 to TRBJ2-7; 8 positions match TRBD1. This CDR3 has 14 residues. Looked up from germline, CDR1 is SGHAT and CDR2 is FQNNGV. The J segment lost 3 bases and the V segment lost 5 bases, leaving 6 bases of the junction unmatched. The CDR3: CASSPRTGFYEQYF. CDR3 in DNA: TGTGCCAGCAGCCCCCGGACAGGGTTCTACGAGCAGTACTTC.

This chain connects TRBV6-6 to TRBJ1-5; D is unclear. This CDR3 has 14 residues. The V end was cut by 6 bases, the J end by 4 bases, with 13 bases between. Per germline, CDR1 MNHNY and CDR2 SVGAGI (reference sequence). The CDR3 DNA sequence: TGTGCCAGCAGACCCAGGACTGAGAATCAGCCCCAGCATTTT. This gives the protein CASRPRTENQPQHF.